Sequencing of this TCR beta chain was carried out in a study of T-cell reconstitution after alpha-beta-depleted transplantation in children. The library targeted TCRbeta and was prepared with unique molecular identifiers. Each CDR3 protein is one row after TCRdb ran MiXCR on the PCR reads. The table has a few hundred thousand distinct CDR3 sequences, around 18% seen once. The V end lost 0 bases, the J end lost 0 bases, and 6 bases lay between the germline ends. The CDR3 length is 16 residues. Germline assignment: CDR1 LNHNV and CDR2 YYDKDF (reference sequence). This TCR was recovered from a human donor who donated a stem cell graft to a child with acute lymphoblastic leukemia. This chain links TRBV15 with TRBJ2-6; D is ambiguous. Material: PBMCs from the stem cell graft donor, obtained from the stem cell graft. CDR3: CATSREHVSGANVLTF. In DNA form, the CDR3 reads TGTGCCACCAGCAGAGAACACGTCTCTGGGGCCAACGTCCTGACTTTC.